The present T cell receptor (beta chain) was sequenced within a study of shared clonotypes between healthy human individuals. To note about this clone: The antigen remains undetermined.

The DNA input per sorted-subset replicate PCR was about 0.2 ug, corresponding to some 33,000 T cell genomes. Per the authors' pipeline: For the immunoSEQ data, sequences were junction-only without quality scores, so filtering differed. Sequencing was performed with immunoSEQ multiplex PCR; in TCRdb, only in-frame clones are kept and a portion is missing. From that table come the V and J calls and clone size; the DNA was used to work out D and trimming. The top ten hold roughly 0.42% of the sample, which has roughly 1,500,000 clones, around 98% seen once. This CDR3 is 14 amino acids long. Trimming took off 0 bases at V and 6 bases at J, with 11 bases between the two ends. Germline assignment: CDR1 SGHRS and CDR2 YFSETQ. Researchers partitioned CD4+ cells into CD45RA+ naive and CD45RA-negative memory subsets. Study-wide findings and caveats: Limitation of the genetic and exposure-history diversity represented came from the few donors.

The clonotype originates from a man aged 30 to 39 in good health. V is TRBV5-1 and J is TRBJ2-3; no clear D. Sequencing was performed on naive CD4+ T cells sorted from blood. Subset denoted: CD45RA+ positively selected. This chain's CDR3 is CASSLVMGSDTQYF. The CDR3 DNA reads TGCGCCAGCAGCTTGGTTATGGGTTCCGATACGCAGTATTTT.